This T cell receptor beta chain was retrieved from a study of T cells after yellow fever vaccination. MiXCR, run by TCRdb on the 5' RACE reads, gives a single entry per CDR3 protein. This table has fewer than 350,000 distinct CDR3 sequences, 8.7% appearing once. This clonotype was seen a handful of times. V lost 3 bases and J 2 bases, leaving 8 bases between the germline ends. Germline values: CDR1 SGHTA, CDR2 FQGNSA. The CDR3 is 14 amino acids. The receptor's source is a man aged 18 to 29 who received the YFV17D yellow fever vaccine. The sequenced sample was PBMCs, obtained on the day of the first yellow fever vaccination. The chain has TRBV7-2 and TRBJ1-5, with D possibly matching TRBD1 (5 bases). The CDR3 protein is CASSFRGRNQPQHF. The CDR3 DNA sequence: TGTGCCAGCAGCTTTCGGGGACGCAATCAGCCCCAGCATTTT.